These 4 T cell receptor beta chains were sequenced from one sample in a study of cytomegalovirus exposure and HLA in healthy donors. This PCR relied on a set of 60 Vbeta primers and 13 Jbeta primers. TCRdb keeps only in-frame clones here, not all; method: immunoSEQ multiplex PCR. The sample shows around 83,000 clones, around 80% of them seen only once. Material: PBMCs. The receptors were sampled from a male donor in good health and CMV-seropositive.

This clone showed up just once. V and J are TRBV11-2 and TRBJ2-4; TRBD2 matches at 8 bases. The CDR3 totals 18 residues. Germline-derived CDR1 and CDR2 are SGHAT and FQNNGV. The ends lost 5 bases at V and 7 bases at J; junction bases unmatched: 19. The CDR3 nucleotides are TGTGCCAGCAGCCCTCCGGGACTAGGGTTAAGAGGGACGAACATTCAGTACTTC. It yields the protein CASSPPGLGLRGTNIQYF.

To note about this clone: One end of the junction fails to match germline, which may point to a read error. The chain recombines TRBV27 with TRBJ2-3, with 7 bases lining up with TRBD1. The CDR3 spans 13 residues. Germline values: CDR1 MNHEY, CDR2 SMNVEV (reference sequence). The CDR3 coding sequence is TGTGCCAGCAGTACGGGACAGACAGATGCGCAGTATTTT. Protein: CASSTGQTDAQYF.

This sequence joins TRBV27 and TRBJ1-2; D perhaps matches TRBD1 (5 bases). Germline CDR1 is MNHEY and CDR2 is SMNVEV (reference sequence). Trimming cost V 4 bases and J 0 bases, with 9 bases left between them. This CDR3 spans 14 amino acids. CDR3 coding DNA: TGTGCCAGCAGTTGGGGGGGGTCTAACTATGGCTACACCTTC. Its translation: CASSWGGSNYGYTF.

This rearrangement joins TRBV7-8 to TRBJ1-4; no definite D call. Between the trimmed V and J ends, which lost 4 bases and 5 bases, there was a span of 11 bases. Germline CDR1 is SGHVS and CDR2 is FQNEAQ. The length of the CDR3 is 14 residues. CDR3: CASSSSNVNEKLFF. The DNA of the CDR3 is TGTGCCAGCAGCTCTAGCAACGTAAATGAAAAACTGTTTTTT. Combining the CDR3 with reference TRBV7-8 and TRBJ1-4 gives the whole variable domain GAGVSQSPRYKVAKRGQDVALRCDPISGHVSLFWYQQALGQGPEFLTYFQNEAQLDKSGLPSDRFFAERPEGSVSTLKIQRTQQEDSAVYLCASSSSNVNEKLFFGSGTQLSVL.